Each of the 20 T cell receptor beta chains below was sequenced from the same sample in a study of T cells in Graves' hyperthyroidism and ophthalmopathy. RNA transcripts gave rise to amplified TCR beta CDR3 regions. The primer set for the first-round RT-PCR of the TCR CDR3 was HTBI. TCRdb called the multiplex PCR reads again in MiXCR, with one record for every CDR3 protein. The table lists fewer than 650,000 distinct CDR3 sequences, approximately 14% of them singletons, with 4.3% in the top ten. Material for sequencing was blood. Receptor source: a woman aged 40 to 50 with Graves' ophthalmopathy.

This chain uses TRBV27 with TRBJ2-1, with TRBD1 identical over 7 bases. Looked up from germline, CDR1 is MNHEY and CDR2 is SMNVEV (reference sequence). Trimming took 5 bases from V and 5 from J; bases not matched to a gene: 9. The CDR3 covers 15 residues. CDR3 amino acids: CASSTPGQINNEQFF. As DNA, the CDR3 is TGTGCCAGCAGTACTCCGGGACAGATAAACAATGAGCAGTTCTTC.

This clonotype was picked up many times. The chain recombines TRBV7-3 with TRBJ2-7, with D unresolved. V lost 0 bases, J lost 3 bases, and 6 bases lay in between. The CDR3 runs to 13 residues. CDR1 and CDR2 from the germline V gene are SGHTA and FQGTGA. The DNA for the CDR3 is TGTGCCAGCAGCTTAACTGCTAACTACGAGCAGTACTTC. Protein product: CASSLTANYEQYF. Combining the CDR3 with reference TRBV7-3 and TRBJ2-7 gives the whole variable domain GAGVSQTPSNKVTEKGKYVELRCDPISGHTALYWYRQSLGQGPEFLIYFQGTGAADDSGLPNDRFFAVRPEGSVSTLKIQRTERGDSAVYLCASSLTANYEQYFGPGTRLTVT.

This clonotype appeared a few times. The V call is TRBV30, the J call TRBJ1-1; D perhaps matches TRBD1 (5 bases). This CDR3 contains 12 residues. CDR1 is GTSNPN, CDR2 SVGIG, per germline (reference sequence). This CDR3 is CALTQGTTEAFF. CDR3 sequence (DNA): TGTGCACTGACCCAGGGTACCACTGAAGCTTTCTTT.

This clonotype was observed many times. This chain joins TRBV28 and TRBJ2-2; 7 nucleotides agree with TRBD2. The trim removed 5 bases at V and 7 bases at J, leaving 4 bases unmatched. Germline V CDR1 and CDR2: MDHEN, SYDVKM. This CDR3 is built from 13 residues. The CDR3 DNA sequence: TGTGCCAGCAGTATTTTAGCGGGCGGGGAGCTGTTTTTT. Translating it yields CASSILAGGELFF.

This sequence joins TRBV5-1 and TRBJ2-7, with TRBD1 as a possible D gene (6 bases). Trimming cost V 3 bases and J 6 bases, with 19 bases left between them. This CDR3 is 15 amino acids long. In germline, CDR1 is SGHRS, CDR2 YFSETQ. The CDR3 protein is CASSSDSRGPFEQYF. DNA of the CDR3: TGCGCCAGCAGCTCGGACAGCCGGGGCCCTTTCGAGCAGTACTTC.

The V call is TRBV11-3, the J call TRBJ1-1, with D unresolved. This CDR3 comprises 12 residues. Deletions cut 1 base from V and 10 bases from J, with 10 bases between. Germline V gene sequence: CDR1 SGHNT, CDR2 YENEEA. CDR3 nucleotides: TGTGCCAGCAGCTTAGTCCCGGACGGAGCTTTCTTT. This encodes CASSLVPDGAFF.

This chain uses TRBV5-1 with TRBJ1-3; D is uncertain. Trimming shortened V by 5 bases and J by 4 bases, and 7 bases separated the two germline ends. The CDR3 runs to 12 residues. Germline CDR1 and CDR2: SGHRS and YFSETQ. The CDR3 DNA follows: TGCGCCAGCAGTACGGAAGGAAACACCATATATTTT. Residues: CASSTEGNTIYF.

This clonotype was recorded many times. The chain carries TRBV28 and TRBJ2-7; D unclear. Germline V gene lookup returns CDR1 MDHEN and CDR2 SYDVKM. This CDR3 is built from 16 residues. The germline V and J ends were trimmed by 5 bases and 0 bases, with 17 bases remaining between them. This CDR3 is CASSPGKVTISYEQYF. The CDR3 DNA sequence: TGTGCCAGCAGTCCTGGAAAAGTTACCATCTCCTACGAGCAGTACTTC.

This clonotype was observed at least ten times. The rearrangement joins TRBV12-3 or TRBV12-4 to TRBJ2-7; TRBD2 might be the D (5 bases). The V end was cut by 3 bases, the J end by 3 bases, with 12 bases between. The CDR3 has 14 amino acids. The CDR3 DNA follows: TGTGCCAGCAGTTTTCGGCGGACTTTCTACGAGCAGTACTTC. This codes for CASSFRRTFYEQYF.

This clonotype was counted many times. This chain joins TRBV15 and TRBJ1-2; D may be TRBD1 (5 bases). The germline V gene has CDR1 LNHNV and CDR2 YYDKDF (reference sequence). The CDR3 covers 15 residues. V lost 0 bases and J lost 3, with 11 bases in between. The CDR3 is CATSRDRVLDYGYTF. Written as DNA, the CDR3 is TGTGCCACCAGCAGAGACAGGGTTCTGGACTATGGCTACACCTTC. Full variable domain (rest looked up from reference TRBV15 and TRBJ1-2): DAMVIQNPRYQVTQFGKPVTLSCSQTLNHNVMYWYQQKSSQAPKLLFHYYDKDFNNEADTPDNFQSRRPNTSFCFLDIRSPGLGDTAMYLCATSRDRVLDYGYTFGSGTRLTVV.

V and J are TRBV11-2 and TRBJ1-1, with D perhaps matching TRBD1 (6 bases). The CDR3 has 13 amino acids. Germline V lookup: CDR1 SGHAT, CDR2 FQNNGV. The germline V and J ends were trimmed by 6 bases and 7 bases, with 15 bases remaining between them. The CDR3 DNA reads as TGTGCCAGCAGACGAGCCCAGGGGAGTGAAGCTTTCTTT. Encoded protein: CASRRAQGSEAFF.

The chain links TRBV29-1 to TRBJ1-1; 10 bases are a match to TRBD1. Unmatched junction bases numbered 7, after V lost 3 bases and J lost 6 bases. Germline assignment: CDR1 SQVTM and CDR2 ANQGSEA. The CDR3 is made up of 14 amino acids. The CDR3 loop reads CSVDDRGHPPEAFF. Written as DNA, the CDR3 is TGCAGCGTTGACGACAGGGGGCACCCCCCTGAAGCTTTCTTT. Full variable domain (rest looked up from reference TRBV29-1 and TRBJ1-1): SAVISQKPSRDICQRGTSLTIQCQVDSQVTMMFWYRQQPGQSLTLIATANQGSEATYESGFVIDKFPISRPNLTFSTLTVSNMSPEDSSIYLCSVDDRGHPPEAFFGQGTRLTVV.

This clonotype was counted ten times or more. V gene TRBV28 combines with J gene TRBJ2-7, with D possibly matching TRBD2 (6 bases). Germline V gene data show CDR1 as MDHEN and CDR2 as SYDVKM. The germline V and J ends were trimmed by 5 bases and 6 bases, with 20 bases remaining between them. This CDR3 contains 15 residues. This chain's CDR3 is CASSQSGTPIREQYF. The CDR3 region has the DNA TGTGCCAGCAGTCAATCCGGGACTCCAATCCGCGAGCAGTACTTC. Supplemented by reference TRBV28 and TRBJ2-7, the full variable domain reads DVKVTQSSRYLVKRTGEKVFLECVQDMDHENMFWYRQDPGLGLRLIYFSYDVKMKEKGDIPEGYSVSREKKERFSLILESASTNQTSMYLCASSQSGTPIREQYFGPGTRLTVT.

This chain joins TRBV29-1 and TRBJ2-7, with D tentatively TRBD2 (6 bases). From germline, CDR1 is SQVTM and CDR2 ANQGSEA. V lost 3 bases to trimming and J lost 1 base, with 16 bases between them. The CDR3 runs to 15 residues. In nucleotides, the CDR3 is TGCAGCGTTGACGGAACTTACCGGGGGTCCTACGAGCAGTACTTC. It specifies CSVDGTYRGSYEQYF.

V usage is TRBV11-2 and J usage is TRBJ2-7; TRBD2 agrees at 9 bases. This CDR3 spans 17 amino acids. Germline V gene data show CDR1 as SGHAT and CDR2 as FQNNGV. V dropped 0 bases and J dropped 2; count of bases not matched to a gene: 8. CDR3 sequence: CASSLDLMLAGPYEQYF. CDR3 DNA: TGTGCCAGCAGCTTAGATCTGATGCTAGCGGGACCCTACGAGCAGTACTTC.

The sample holds many counts of this clonotype. The CDR3 sequence is CASSLSWSGGSLEQYF. As DNA, the CDR3 is TGTGCCAGCAGCTTATCGTGGAGCGGTGGGTCTCTCGAGCAGTACTTC. The chain combines TRBV7-2 with TRBJ2-7, with D perhaps matching TRBD2 (5 bases). Deletions cut 2 bases from V and 6 bases from J, with 20 bases between. This CDR3 is built from 16 residues. The germline CDR1 and CDR2 sequences are SGHTA and FQGNSA.

This clonotype has more than one count but fewer than ten. The chain recombines TRBV2 with TRBJ2-7; TRBD2 matches at 9 bases. J lost 5 bases, V lost 9 bases, and 5 bases had no gene match. The CDR3 totals 12 residues. CDR1 and CDR2 from the germline V gene are SNHLY and FYNNEI. The CDR3 reads CASSGRGDEQYF. DNA of the CDR3: TGTGCCAGTAGCGGGAGAGGAGACGAGCAGTACTTC.

This clonotype was picked up many times. V and J are TRBV6-2 or TRBV6-3 and TRBJ2-5; no firm D call. Germline CDR1 reads MNHEY; CDR2 reads SVGEGT. Trimming removed 1 base from V and 6 bases from J, with 3 bases in between. This CDR3 spans 11 amino acids. The CDR3 loop reads CASSYWQTQYF. The CDR3 DNA is TGTGCCAGCAGTTACTGGCAGACCCAGTACTTC.

This clonotype was observed many times. The chain uses TRBV10-3 and TRBJ1-1, with a weak D call TRBD1 (6 bases). Germline CDR1 is ENHRY and CDR2 is SYGVKD. The CDR3 runs 15 residues. With 11 bases removed from V and 0 bases from J, the gap between germline ends came to 19 bases. The CDR3 nucleotides are TGTGCCGTTGGGGGCGCCGAGGTACTGAACACTGAAGCTTTCTTT. It codes for CAVGGAEVLNTEAFF.

The chain is built from TRBV30 and TRBJ2-5; TRBD2 matches at 7 bases. J was trimmed by 5 bases and V by 5 bases; bases with no gene match: 5. Germline V CDR1 and CDR2: GTSNPN, SVGIG (reference sequence). The CDR3 extends over 12 amino acids. The CDR3 nucleotides read TGTGCCTGGGGAGCGGGAATCGAGACCCAGTACTTC. Translation: CAWGAGIETQYF.